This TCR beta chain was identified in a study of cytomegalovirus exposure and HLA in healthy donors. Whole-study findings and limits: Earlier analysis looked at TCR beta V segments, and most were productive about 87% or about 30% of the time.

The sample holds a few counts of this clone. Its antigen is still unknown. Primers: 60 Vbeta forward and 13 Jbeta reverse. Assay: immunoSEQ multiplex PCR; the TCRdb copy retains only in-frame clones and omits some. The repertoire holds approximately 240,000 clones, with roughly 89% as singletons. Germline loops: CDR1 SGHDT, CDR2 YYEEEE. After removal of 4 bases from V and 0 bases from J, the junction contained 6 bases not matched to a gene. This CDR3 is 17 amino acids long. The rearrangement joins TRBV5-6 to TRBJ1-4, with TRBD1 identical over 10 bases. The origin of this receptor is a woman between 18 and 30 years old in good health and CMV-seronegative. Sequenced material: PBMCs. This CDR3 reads CASSMGQGISTNEKLFF. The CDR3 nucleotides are TGTGCCAGCAGCATGGGACAGGGGATCTCAACTAATGAAAAACTGTTTTTT.